This TCR beta chain comes out of a study of T cell changes during pregnancy in multiple sclerosis. In germline, CDR1 is LNHDA, CDR2 SQIVND (reference sequence). The CDR3 length is 16 residues. Unmatched junction bases numbered 9, after V lost 5 bases and J lost 0 bases. TCRdb keeps only in-frame clones here, not all; method: immunoSEQ multiplex PCR. The data show fewer than 30,000 clones, about 88% seen once. J is TRBJ2-7 and V is TRBV19; 8 nucleotides match TRBD2. This specimen was CD8+ T cells from peripheral blood mononuclear cells, taken in the third trimester of pregnancy. The receptor's source is a female donor in good health, enrolled as a control in a pregnancy study. CDR3 nucleotides: TGTGCCAGTAGTTCCCGCGGGGGGACTACCTCCTACGAGCAGTACTTC. Residues: CASSSRGGTTSYEQYF.